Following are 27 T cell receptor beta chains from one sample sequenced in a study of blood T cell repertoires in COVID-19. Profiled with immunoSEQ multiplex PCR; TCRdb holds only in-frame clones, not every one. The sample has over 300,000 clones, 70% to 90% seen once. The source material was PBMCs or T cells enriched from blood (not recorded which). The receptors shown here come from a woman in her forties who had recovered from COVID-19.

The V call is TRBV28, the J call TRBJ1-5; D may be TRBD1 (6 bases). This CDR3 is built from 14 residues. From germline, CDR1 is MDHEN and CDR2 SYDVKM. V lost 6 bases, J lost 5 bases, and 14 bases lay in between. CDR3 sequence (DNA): TGTGCCAGCAGCCCCTCCAGGGGCGATCAGCCCCAGCATTTT. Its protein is CASSPSRGDQPQHF.

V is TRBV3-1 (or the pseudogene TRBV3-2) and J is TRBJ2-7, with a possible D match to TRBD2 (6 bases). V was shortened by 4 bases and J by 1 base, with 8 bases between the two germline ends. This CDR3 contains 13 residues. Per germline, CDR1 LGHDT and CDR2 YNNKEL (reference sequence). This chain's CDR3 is CASSPSGSYEQYF. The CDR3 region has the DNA TGTGCCAGCAGCCCGAGCGGGTCCTACGAGCAGTACTTC.

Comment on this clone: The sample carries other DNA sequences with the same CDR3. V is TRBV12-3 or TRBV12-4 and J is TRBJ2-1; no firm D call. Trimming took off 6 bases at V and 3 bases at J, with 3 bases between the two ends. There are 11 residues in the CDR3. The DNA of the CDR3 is TGTGCCAGCAGCAGCTACAATGAGCAGTTCTTC. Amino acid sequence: CASSSYNEQFF.

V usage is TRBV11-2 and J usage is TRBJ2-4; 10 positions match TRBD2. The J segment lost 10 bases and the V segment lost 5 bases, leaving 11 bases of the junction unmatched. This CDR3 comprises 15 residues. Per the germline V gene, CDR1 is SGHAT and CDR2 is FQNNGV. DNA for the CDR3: TGTGCCAGCAGCCGAGGGGCTAGCGGGGGAACTATTCAGTACTTC. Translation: CASSRGASGGTIQYF.

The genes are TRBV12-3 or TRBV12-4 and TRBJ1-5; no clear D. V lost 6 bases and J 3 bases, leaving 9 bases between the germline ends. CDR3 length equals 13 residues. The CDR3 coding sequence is TGTGCCAGCAGACTAGACTCCAATCAGCCCCAGCATTTT. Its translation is CASRLDSNQPQHF.

CDR3 loop: CASRRRGPPNNEQFF. In nucleotides, the CDR3 is TGTGCCAGCAGGCGCAGGGGTCCACCCAATAATGAGCAGTTCTTC. The chain combines TRBV7-2 with TRBJ2-1, with a tentative D call TRBD1 (6 bases). V dropped 6 bases and J dropped 7 bases, with 19 bases sitting between them. This CDR3 is built from 15 residues. CDR1 is SGHTA, CDR2 FQGNSA, per germline.

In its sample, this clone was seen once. The CDR3 loop is CASSLGNNSPLHF. The CDR3 DNA reads as TGTGCCAGCTCCCTAGGAAATAATTCACCCCTCCACTTT. This chain connects TRBV9 to TRBJ1-6; D gene ambiguous. The germline V gene encodes CDR1 SGDLS and CDR2 YYNGEE. The V and J ends lost 7 bases and 5 bases respectively, with 10 bases between them. CDR3 length equals 13 residues.

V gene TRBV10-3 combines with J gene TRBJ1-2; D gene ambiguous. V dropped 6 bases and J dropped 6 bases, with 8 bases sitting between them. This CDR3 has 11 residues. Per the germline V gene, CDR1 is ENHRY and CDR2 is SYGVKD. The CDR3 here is CAIRRTDGYTF. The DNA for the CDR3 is TGTGCCATCAGGCGCACCGATGGCTACACCTTC.

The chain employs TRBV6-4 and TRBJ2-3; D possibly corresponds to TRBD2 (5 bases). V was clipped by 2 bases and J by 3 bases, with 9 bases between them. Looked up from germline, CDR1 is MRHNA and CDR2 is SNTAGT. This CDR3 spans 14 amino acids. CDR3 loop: CASSDTTGTDTQYF. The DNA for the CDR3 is TGTGCCAGCAGTGACACTACGGGGACAGATACGCAGTATTTT.

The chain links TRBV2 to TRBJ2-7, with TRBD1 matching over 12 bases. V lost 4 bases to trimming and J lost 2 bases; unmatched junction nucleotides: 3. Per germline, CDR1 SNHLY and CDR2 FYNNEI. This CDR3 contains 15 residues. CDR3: CASSGRDRGPYEQYF. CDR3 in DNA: TGTGCCAGCAGTGGCCGGGACAGGGGGCCCTACGAGCAGTACTTC.

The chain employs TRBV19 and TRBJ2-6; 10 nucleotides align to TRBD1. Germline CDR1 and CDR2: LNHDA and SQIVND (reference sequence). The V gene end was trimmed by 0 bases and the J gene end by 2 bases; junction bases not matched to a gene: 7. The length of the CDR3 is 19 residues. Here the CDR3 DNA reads TGTGCCAGTAGTATAGATCGGGGGACAGGGGTACCTGGGGCCAACGTCCTGACTTTC. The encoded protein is CASSIDRGTGVPGANVLTF.

The chain's CDR3 is CASSRVRTSGADTQYF. For the CDR3, the DNA is TGTGCCAGTAGTAGGGTCCGGACTAGCGGGGCAGATACGCAGTATTTT. V and J are TRBV19 and TRBJ2-3, with 12 bases fitting TRBD2. The germline CDR1 and CDR2 sequences are LNHDA and SQIVND (reference sequence). V dropped 4 bases and J dropped 4; count of bases not matched to a gene: 6. The CDR3 length is 16 residues.

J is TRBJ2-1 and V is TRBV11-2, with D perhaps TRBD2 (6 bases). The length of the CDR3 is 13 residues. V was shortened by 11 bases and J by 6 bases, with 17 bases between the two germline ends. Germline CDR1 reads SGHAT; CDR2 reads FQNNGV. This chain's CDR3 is CASSAGPFNEQFF. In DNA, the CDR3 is TGTGCCTCCAGCGCGGGGCCTTTCAATGAGCAGTTCTTC.

The CDR3 DNA reads as TGTGCCAGCAGCCAATCTGACGGGGATTCACCCCTCCACTTT. This encodes CASSQSDGDSPLHF. This chain links TRBV16 with TRBJ1-6, with D hard to call. The CDR3 is 14 amino acids. The V and J ends lost 0 bases and 8 bases respectively, with 8 bases between them. Germline V lookup: CDR1 KGHSY, CDR2 FQNENV.

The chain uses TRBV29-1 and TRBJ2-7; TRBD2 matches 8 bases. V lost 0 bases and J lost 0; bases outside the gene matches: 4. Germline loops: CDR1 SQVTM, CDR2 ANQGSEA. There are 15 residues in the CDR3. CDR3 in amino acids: CSVEDLAGGSYEQYF. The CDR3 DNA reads TGCAGCGTTGAAGATCTCGCGGGAGGCTCCTACGAGCAGTACTTC.

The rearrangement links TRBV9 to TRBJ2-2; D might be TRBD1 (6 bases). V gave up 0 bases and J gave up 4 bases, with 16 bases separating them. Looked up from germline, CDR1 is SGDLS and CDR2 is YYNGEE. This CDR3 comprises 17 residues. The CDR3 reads CASSVGLTGISTGELFF. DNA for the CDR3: TGTGCCAGCAGCGTAGGGTTGACAGGTATCAGCACCGGGGAGCTGTTTTTT.

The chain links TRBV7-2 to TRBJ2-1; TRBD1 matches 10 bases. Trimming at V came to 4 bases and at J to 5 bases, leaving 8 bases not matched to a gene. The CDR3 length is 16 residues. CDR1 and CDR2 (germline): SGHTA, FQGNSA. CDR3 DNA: TGTGCCAGCAGCTCCCACCGGGACAGGGGCAACAATGAGCAGTTCTTC. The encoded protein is CASSSHRDRGNNEQFF. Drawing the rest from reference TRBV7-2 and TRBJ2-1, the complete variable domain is GAGVSQSPSNKVTEKGKDVELRCDPISGHTALYWYRQSLGQGLEFLIYFQGNSAPDKSGLPSDRFSAERTGGSVSTLTIQRTQQEDSAVYLCASSSHRDRGNNEQFFGPGTRLTVL.

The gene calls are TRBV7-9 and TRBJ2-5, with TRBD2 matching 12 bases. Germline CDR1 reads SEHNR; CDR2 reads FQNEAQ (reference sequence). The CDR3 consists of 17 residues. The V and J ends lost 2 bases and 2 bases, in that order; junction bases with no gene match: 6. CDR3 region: CASSLLLAGGRQETQYF. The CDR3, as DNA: TGTGCCAGCAGCTTACTCCTAGCGGGAGGGCGGCAAGAGACCCAGTACTTC.

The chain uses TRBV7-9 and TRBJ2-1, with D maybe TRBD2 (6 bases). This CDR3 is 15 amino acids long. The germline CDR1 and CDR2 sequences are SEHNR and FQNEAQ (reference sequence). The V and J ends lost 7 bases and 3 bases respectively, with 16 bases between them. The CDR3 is CASTSREDYYNEQFF. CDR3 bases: TGTGCCAGCACCTCTAGGGAGGACTACTACAATGAGCAGTTCTTC. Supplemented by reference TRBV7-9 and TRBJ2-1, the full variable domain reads DTGVSQNPRHKITKRGQNVTFRCDPISEHNRLYWYRQTLGQGPEFLTYFQNEAQLEKSRLLSDRFSAERPKGSFSTLEIQRTEQGDSAMYLCASTSREDYYNEQFFGPGTRLTVL.

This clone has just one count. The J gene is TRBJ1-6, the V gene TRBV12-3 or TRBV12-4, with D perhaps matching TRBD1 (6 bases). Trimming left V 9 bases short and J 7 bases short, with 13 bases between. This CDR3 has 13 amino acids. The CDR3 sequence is CASGGRGNSPLHF. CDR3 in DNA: TGTGCCAGTGGCGGCAGGGGAAATTCACCCCTCCACTTT.

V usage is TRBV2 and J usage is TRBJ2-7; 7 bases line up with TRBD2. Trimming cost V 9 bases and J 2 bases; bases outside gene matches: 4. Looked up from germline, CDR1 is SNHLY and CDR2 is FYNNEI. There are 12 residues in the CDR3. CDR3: CARGTNPYEQYF. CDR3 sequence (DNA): TGTGCCAGGGGGACTAATCCCTACGAGCAGTACTTC.

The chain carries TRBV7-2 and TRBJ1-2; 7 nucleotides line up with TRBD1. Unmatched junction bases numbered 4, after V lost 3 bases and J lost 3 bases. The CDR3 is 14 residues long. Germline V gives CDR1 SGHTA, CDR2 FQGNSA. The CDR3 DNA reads TGTGCCAGCAGCTTGCCTGGACAGGACTATGGCTACACCTTC. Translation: CASSLPGQDYGYTF. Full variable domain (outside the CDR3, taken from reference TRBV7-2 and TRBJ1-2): GAGVSQSPSNKVTEKGKDVELRCDPISGHTALYWYRQSLGQGLEFLIYFQGNSAPDKSGLPSDRFSAERTGGSVSTLTIQRTQQEDSAVYLCASSLPGQDYGYTFGSGTRLTVV.

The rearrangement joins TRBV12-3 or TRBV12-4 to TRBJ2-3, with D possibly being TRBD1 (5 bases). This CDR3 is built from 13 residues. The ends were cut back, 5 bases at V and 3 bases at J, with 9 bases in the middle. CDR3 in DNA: TGTGCCAGCAGTGATGACAGAACAGATACGCAGTATTTT. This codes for CASSDDRTDTQYF.

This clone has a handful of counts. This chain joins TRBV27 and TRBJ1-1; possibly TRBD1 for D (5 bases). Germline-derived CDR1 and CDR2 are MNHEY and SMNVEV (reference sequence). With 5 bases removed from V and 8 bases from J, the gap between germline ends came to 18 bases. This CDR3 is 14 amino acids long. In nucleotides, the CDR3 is TGTGCCAGCAGTAACGGGAGGGGTGGAGAGGAAGCTTTCTTT. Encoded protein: CASSNGRGGEEAFF.

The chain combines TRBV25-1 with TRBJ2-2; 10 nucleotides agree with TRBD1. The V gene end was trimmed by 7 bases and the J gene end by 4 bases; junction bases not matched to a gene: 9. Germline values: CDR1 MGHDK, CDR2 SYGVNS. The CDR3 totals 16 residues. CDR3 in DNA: TGTGCCAGCAACACCGGGACAGGGGCTTTCACCGGGGAGCTGTTTTTT. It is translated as CASNTGTGAFTGELFF. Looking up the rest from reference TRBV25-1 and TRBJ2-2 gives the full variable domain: EADIYQTPRYLVIGTGKKITLECSQTMGHDKMYWYQQDPGMELHLIHYSYGVNSTEKGDLSSESTVSRIRTEHFPLTLESARPSHTSQYLCASNTGTGAFTGELFFGEGSRLTVL.

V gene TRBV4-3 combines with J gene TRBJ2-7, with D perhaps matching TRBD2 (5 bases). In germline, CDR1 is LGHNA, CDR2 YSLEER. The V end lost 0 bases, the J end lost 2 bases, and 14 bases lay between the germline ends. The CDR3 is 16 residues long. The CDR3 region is CASSQDPGSLPYEQYF. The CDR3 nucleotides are TGCGCCAGCAGCCAAGATCCTGGGAGCTTACCCTACGAGCAGTACTTC.

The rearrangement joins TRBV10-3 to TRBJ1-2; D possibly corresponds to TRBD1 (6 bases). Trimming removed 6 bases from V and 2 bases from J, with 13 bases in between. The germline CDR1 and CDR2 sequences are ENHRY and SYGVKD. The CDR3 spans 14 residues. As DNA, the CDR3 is TGTGCCATCAGCATGGACAGCCTGAACTATGGCTACACCTTC. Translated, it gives CAISMDSLNYGYTF.